This TCR beta chain was sequenced during a study of blood T cell repertoires in COVID-19. Study as a whole: Material from acute and convalescent COVID-19 was sourced from the United States, Italy and Spain.

Germline loops: CDR1 GTSNPN, CDR2 SVGIG (reference sequence). Deletions cut 3 bases from V and 6 bases from J, with 20 bases between. CDR3 size: 15 residues. Using immunoSEQ multiplex PCR, the repertoire was profiled, and TCRdb retains in-frame clones only, with some absent. The table lists roughly 290,000 clones, about 89% of them singletons. This sequence joins TRBV30 and TRBJ1-2; D possibly corresponds to TRBD1 (6 bases). The TCR originated in a woman aged 50 to 60 who had recovered from COVID-19. The sequencing sample was made of peripheral blood. The CDR3 DNA reads TGTGCCTGGAGGAGTGGACAGTGGGGTTTGGATGGCTACACCTTC. Amino acids: CAWRSGQWGLDGYTF.